One sample yielded the 10 T cell receptor beta chains listed below, sequenced in a study of response to subunit inactivated influenza vaccine. TCRdb re-called the RT-PCR reads with MiXCR, one entry per CDR3 protein. The sample holds about 540,000 distinct CDR3 sequences, about 15% seen once. The specimen was PBMCs from blood, collected 11 to 12 days after vaccination. The receptors originated from a man in his fifties or sixties who received an inactivated influenza vaccine.

The V gene is TRBV11-1, the J gene TRBJ2-3; 9 bases map to TRBD2. This CDR3 has 17 amino acids. The ends lost 5 bases at V and 1 base at J; junction bases unmatched: 10. Looked up from germline, CDR1 is SGHAT and CDR2 is FQDESV (reference sequence). The CDR3 protein is CASSRSAGGPGTDTQYF. CDR3 bases: TGTGCCAGCAGCCGCAGCGCGGGGGGGCCAGGCACAGATACGCAGTATTTT. The whole variable domain, filled in from reference TRBV11-1 and TRBJ2-3, reads EAEVAQSPRYKITEKSQAVAFWCDPISGHATLYWYRQILGQGPELLVQFQDESVVDDSQLPKDRFSAERLKGVDSTLKIQPAELGDSAMYLCASSRSAGGPGTDTQYFGPGTRLTVL.

This clonotype was observed a few times. The chain carries TRBV20-1 and TRBJ2-7; D unresolved. Germline-derived CDR1 and CDR2 are DFQATT and SNEGSKA (reference sequence). CDR3 length equals 17 residues. The V and J ends lost 2 bases and 2 bases respectively, with 22 bases between them. In nucleotides, the CDR3 is TGCAGTGCTAGAAAACACATCGACCCAACCATCCCCTACGAGCAGTACTTC. It specifies CSARKHIDPTIPYEQYF.

In its sample, this clonotype was seen a few times. This chain connects TRBV3-1 to TRBJ1-4; D is uncertain. The germline CDR1 and CDR2 sequences are LGHDT and YNNKEL (reference sequence). The CDR3 sequence is 13 residues long. The V end was cut by 6 bases, the J end by 8 bases, with 13 bases between. CDR3 sequence (DNA): TGTGCCAGCAGGCTCTCAATGGACGAAAAACTGTTTTTT. Its translation: CASRLSMDEKLFF.

This clonotype has a count of ten or more. CDR3 DNA sequence: TGTGCCAGCAGCCAAGAACGCCGGGGACAGGGGTGGGGCTACACCTTC. It specifies CASSQERRGQGWGYTF. V and J are TRBV4-2 and TRBJ1-2, with 10 bases identical to TRBD1. CDR3 length equals 16 residues. The ends lost 0 bases at V and 8 bases at J; junction bases unmatched: 9. Germline V lookup: CDR1 LGHNA, CDR2 YNFKEQ.

This clonotype was counted between two and nine times. Here the CDR3 DNA reads TGCAGCGGAAGCGGGAGTCGGGATACGCAGTATTTT. It is translated as CSGSGSRDTQYF. The chain combines TRBV29-1 with TRBJ2-3; 8 positions match TRBD2. In germline, CDR1 is SQVTM, CDR2 ANQGSEA. Trimming took 7 bases from V and 6 from J; bases not matched to a gene: 6. The CDR3 runs to 12 residues.

The chain links TRBV5-5 to TRBJ1-6, with TRBD1 matching 10 bases. Trimming cost V 3 bases and J 0 bases; bases outside gene matches: 6. Germline-derived CDR1 and CDR2 are SGHKS and YYEKEE (reference sequence). The CDR3 loop spans 18 amino acids. The chain's CDR3 is CASSSDRGQISYNSPLHF. The CDR3 DNA reads as TGTGCCAGCAGCTCCGACAGGGGGCAGATCTCCTATAATTCACCCCTCCACTTT.

The chain is built from TRBV4-2 and TRBJ2-7; possible D gene TRBD1, 6 bases. The CDR3 is 15 residues long. Germline V gene data show CDR1 as LGHNA and CDR2 as YNFKEQ. V dropped 1 base and J dropped 2 bases, with 12 bases sitting between them. CDR3: CASSQVSGQTYEQYF. The CDR3 region has the DNA TGTGCCAGCAGCCAAGTTTCTGGACAGACCTACGAGCAGTACTTC.

The rearrangement uses TRBV15 and TRBJ2-7, with D hard to call. With 3 bases removed from V and 4 bases from J, the gap between germline ends came to 13 bases. Germline V gives CDR1 LNHNV, CDR2 YYDKDF (reference sequence). CDR3 length: 14 amino acids. CDR3 amino acids: CATSREFLTYEQYF. The DNA of the CDR3 is TGTGCCACCAGCAGGGAATTCTTGACATACGAGCAGTACTTC. Filled out from reference TRBV15 and TRBJ2-7, the complete variable domain reads DAMVIQNPRYQVTQFGKPVTLSCSQTLNHNVMYWYQQKSSQAPKLLFHYYDKDFNNEADTPDNFQSRRPNTSFCFLDIRSPGLGDTAMYLCATSREFLTYEQYFGPGTRLTVT.

This clonotype has only a few counts. The genes are TRBV28 and TRBJ2-7, with a weak D call TRBD1 (6 bases). The CDR3 is 14 amino acids. V shed 9 bases and J shed 12 bases, with 27 bases lying between them. Per germline, CDR1 MDHEN and CDR2 SYDVKM. Here the CDR3 DNA reads TGTGCCAGTAGAGCCCACTCAGCACAGGGATCCGCGTACTTC. Protein: CASRAHSAQGSAYF.

This clonotype came up a few times. The chain's CDR3 is CASSEPLQGRSRETQYF. In DNA, the CDR3 is TGCGCCAGCAGTGAGCCTTTACAGGGGAGGTCCAGGGAGACCCAGTACTTC. The gene calls are TRBV10-2 and TRBJ2-5, with a tentative D call TRBD1 (7 bases). Trimming took off 2 bases at V and 5 bases at J, with 21 bases between the two ends. The CDR3 loop spans 17 amino acids. From germline, CDR1 is WSHSY and CDR2 SAAADI.